The T cell receptor beta chain described here comes from a study of OX40 agonist ivuxolimab in advanced cancers. Study overall: Six ivuxolimab dose levels, 0.01 to 10 mg/kg, were given intravenously every 2 weeks.

Sequenced by immunoSEQ multiplex PCR; TCRdb stores in-frame clones only, minus some. The sample lists 10,000 to 15,000 clones, approximately 80% occurring once. This CDR3 is built from 15 residues. V shed 4 bases and J shed 5 bases, with 17 bases lying between them. CDR1 MNHEY and CDR2 SMNVEV come from the germline V gene (reference sequence). This specimen consisted of CD4+ or CD8+ T cells sorted from blood, obtained in a trial of the OX40 agonist ivuxolimab. V gene TRBV27 combines with J gene TRBJ1-2, with D unclear. This sequence was found in an adult with an advanced solid tumor such as melanoma, head and neck, liver or kidney cancer. In DNA, the CDR3 is TGTGCCAGCAGTTCAACTCCGGGTTTGGGTTATGGCTACACCTTC. Amino acids: CASSSTPGLGYGYTF.